The entry below describes one T cell receptor (beta chain). Its target is not known. This entry belongs to a study of T cells expressing NK-cell markers. The overall study: According to the study, TCR beta repertoires originated from sorted CD3+CD56+NKG2C+, CD3+CD56+NKG2C- and CD3+CD56-NKG2C+ T cells. General study findings and limits: The study found these clonotypes also leading the CD3+CD56-NKG2C+ fraction in several donors. The study left the HCMV specificity of expanded NKG2C+ T cell clones unresolved.

In germline, CDR1 is LGHDT, CDR2 YNNKEL (reference sequence). The CDR3 covers 13 residues. TCR beta cDNA was made by 5'RACE template switching with UMIs. TCRdb reprocessed the 5' RACE reads, with one entry per CDR3 protein and no DNA. The sample table includes about 380,000 distinct CDR3 sequences. Material for sequencing was blood T cells: a sorted CD56 or NKG2C T cell subset, CD4+ or CD8+ T cells, or bulk PBMC T cells (not recorded which). This clonotype was sampled from a man aged 18-69 years in good health. V gene TRBV3-1 combines with J gene TRBJ2-2. CDR3 amino acids: CASSQKITGELFF. The whole variable domain, filled in from reference TRBV3-1 and TRBJ2-2, reads DTAVSQTPKYLVTQMGNDKSIKCEQNLGHDTMYWYKQDSKKFLKIMFSYNNKELIINETVPNRFSPKSPDKAHLNLHINSLELGDSAVYFCASSQKITGELFFGEGSRLTVL.